The 15 T cell receptor beta chains in this list originate from one sample, sequenced in a study of molecular identifiers for immune sequencing clone quantification. TCRdb reprocessed the PCR reads with MiXCR, giving one entry per CDR3 protein. The data hold nearly 650,000 distinct CDR3 sequences, with less than 30% observed a single time. The sample was naive CD8+ T cells from blood, with Jurkat cell RNA spiked in. The subset was: FACS-sorted CD8+CD4-CCR7+CD45RA+ naive T cells. Source of these receptors: a human donor in good health. Some libraries in this study had Jurkat cell RNA spiked in.

A remark on this clonotype: The conserved phenylalanine or tryptophan normally closing the CDR3 is absent here, so this likely arose from a read error. CDR3 in DNA: TGCAGTGCTAGACCCCGAAAGGGACTAGCGGGAGCCAAAAACATTCAGTACCTC. Its protein is CSARPRKGLAGAKNIQYL. The chain is built from TRBV20-1 and TRBJ2-4; 12 bases line up with TRBD2. Germline CDR1 and CDR2: DFQATT and SNEGSKA (reference sequence). Trimming removed 2 bases from V and 0 bases from J; junction bases left unmatched: 8. The CDR3 contains 18 residues.

Turning to this clonotype: A much larger clone is a single base away; this may be a read error. This chain joins TRBV6-2 or TRBV6-3 and TRBJ2-1; 8 bases agree with TRBD2. Germline assignment: CDR1 MNHEY and CDR2 SVGEGT. V lost 6 bases, J lost 9 bases, and 13 bases stayed unmatched. The CDR3 spans 15 residues. As DNA, the CDR3 is TGTGCCAGCAGGTTCGGTCTTAGCGGGATGGGTGAGCAGTTCTTC. It translates to CASRFGLSGMGEQFF.

The J gene is TRBJ2-2, the V gene TRBV4-3; possible D gene TRBD1, 5 bases. The CDR3 is 16 amino acids. CDR1 is LGHNA, CDR2 YSLEER, per germline. The V end was cut by 1 base, the J end by 7 bases, with 16 bases between. The CDR3 region is CASSQVASGLGGELFF. The CDR3, as DNA: TGCGCCAGCAGCCAAGTAGCTTCAGGGCTCGGCGGGGAGCTGTTTTTT.

This clonotype was seen more than once but under ten times. The rearrangement links TRBV9 to TRBJ2-5; D uncertain. V was shortened by 1 base and J by 5 bases, with 9 bases between the two germline ends. CDR3 length: 13 amino acids. Germline CDR1 SGDLS, CDR2 YYNGEE. CDR3 sequence: CASSVSVGETQYF. In nucleotides, the CDR3 is TGTGCCAGCAGCGTATCGGTCGGGGAGACCCAGTACTTC. Full variable domain (outside the CDR3, taken from reference TRBV9 and TRBJ2-5): DSGVTQTPKHLITATGQRVTLRCSPRSGDLSVYWYQQSLDQGLQFLIQYYNGEERAKGNILERFSAQQFPDLHSELNLSSLELGDSALYFCASSVSVGETQYFGPGTRLLVL.

The chain uses TRBV27 and TRBJ2-3; TRBD2 aligns across 10 bases. The CDR3 sequence is 13 residues long. V was clipped by 4 bases and J by 9 bases; unmatched bases: 4. CDR1 is MNHEY, CDR2 SMNVEV, per germline (reference sequence). DNA for the CDR3: TGTGCCAGCAGTTCTAGCGGGAGCGGCACGCAGTATTTT. Its protein product is CASSSSGSGTQYF.

This clonotype was found a few times. This chain connects TRBV3-1 to TRBJ2-7; 7 nucleotides align to TRBD1. The CDR3 covers 15 residues. With V trimmed by 3 bases and J by 4 bases, 9 bases remained unmatched. CDR1 is LGHDT, CDR2 YNNKEL, per germline (reference sequence). The CDR3 here is CASSHDRESWYEQYF. DNA of the CDR3: TGTGCCAGCAGCCATGACAGGGAATCCTGGTACGAGCAGTACTTC.

Regarding this clonotype: A single base separates this from a much larger clone, so it may be a read error. The final CDR3 position lacks the conserved phenylalanine or tryptophan, pointing to a likely read error. The chain joins TRBV20-1 to TRBJ2-2; D remains unclear. The CDR3 totals 13 residues. Germline loops: CDR1 DFQATT, CDR2 SNEGSKA (reference sequence). CDR3: CSAREVNTGELFS. The CDR3 coding sequence is TGCAGTGCAAGAGAGGTGAACACCGGGGAGCTGTTTTCT.

The sample holds a few counts of this clonotype. The J gene is TRBJ2-1, the V gene TRBV20-1, with 7 bases that match TRBD1. This CDR3 has 16 amino acids. The V segment lost 7 bases and the J segment 5 bases; nucleotides outside the gene matches: 17. CDR1 and CDR2 from the germline V gene are DFQATT and SNEGSKA (reference sequence). The CDR3 region has the DNA TGCAGTGTAATAACCTATTCGGGACAGAAAAACAATGAGCAGTTCTTC. Amino acids: CSVITYSGQKNNEQFF.

This clonotype has only a few counts. The chain combines TRBV7-9 with TRBJ2-7; D unclear. The germline V gene encodes CDR1 SEHNR and CDR2 FQNEAQ (reference sequence). The CDR3 covers 12 residues. The V end lost 5 bases, the J end lost 2 bases, and 7 bases lay between the germline ends. CDR3 coding DNA: TGTGCCAGCAGCGATTGGGCCTACGAGCAGTACTTC. Its protein is CASSDWAYEQYF. The full variable domain, its missing parts supplied by reference TRBV7-9 and TRBJ2-7, is DTGVSQNPRHKITKRGQNVTFRCDPISEHNRLYWYRQTLGQGPEFLTYFQNEAQLEKSRLLSDRFSAERPKGSFSTLEIQRTEQGDSAMYLCASSDWAYEQYFGPGTRLTVT.

This clonotype was seen many times. The chain combines TRBV12-3 or TRBV12-4 with TRBJ2-2, with a possible D match to TRBD1 (5 bases). The CDR3 is 15 amino acids. Trimming cost V 2 bases and J 1 base, with 8 bases left between them. Here the CDR3 DNA reads TGTGCCAGCAGTTTATCGACAGAGAACACCGGGGAGCTGTTTTTT. Protein sequence: CASSLSTENTGELFF.

About this clonotype itself: A read error may be the cause here, since a much bigger clone is one base away. V is TRBV19 and J is TRBJ1-1; unclear D gene. Germline-derived CDR1 and CDR2 are LNHDA and SQIVND (reference sequence). V was pared by 3 bases and J by 6 bases, with 17 bases between. The CDR3 consists of 15 residues. The CDR3 sequence: CASSINSGSNAEAFF. CDR3 bases: TGTGCCAGTAGTATTAACTCCGGATCCAACGCTGAAGCTTTCTTT.

This clonotype was seen a handful of times. The CDR3 nucleotides read TGTGCCAGCAGCTTAGGCGTCGGCAGCTCCTACGAGCAGTACTTC. Protein sequence: CASSLGVGSSYEQYF. The chain has TRBV7-8 and TRBJ2-7; D ambiguous. V gave up 1 base and J gave up 0 bases, with 10 bases separating them. The germline V gene encodes CDR1 SGHVS and CDR2 FQNEAQ. There are 15 residues in the CDR3.

This clonotype was counted only a few times. This sequence joins TRBV11-2 and TRBJ2-7; no clear D. The ends were cut back, 0 bases at V and 2 bases at J, with 11 bases in the middle. Per the germline V gene, CDR1 is SGHAT and CDR2 is FQNNGV. The CDR3 covers 15 residues. CDR3 coding DNA: TGTGCCAGCAGCTTAGAGGCAGGTGCGGCCTACGAGCAGTACTTC. Translated: CASSLEAGAAYEQYF. The full variable domain, with the rest looked up from reference TRBV11-2 and TRBJ2-7, is EAGVAQSPRYKIIEKRQSVAFWCNPISGHATLYWYQQILGQGPKLLIQFQNNGVVDDSQLPKDRFSAERLKGVDSTLKIQPAKLEDSAVYLCASSLEAGAAYEQYFGPGTRLTVT.

This chain joins TRBV4-2 and TRBJ2-7; no reliable D call. Looked up from germline, CDR1 is LGHNA and CDR2 is YNFKEQ. Between the trimmed V and J ends, which lost 4 bases and 3 bases, there was a span of 16 bases. This CDR3 spans 15 amino acids. The CDR3 coding sequence is TGTGCCAGCAGCCTAGATTTAGACTTAAACTACGAGCAGTACTTC. Protein: CASSLDLDLNYEQYF.

Concerning this clonotype itself: One base away lies a much larger clone, so this may be a sequencing read error. The V gene is TRBV30, the J gene TRBJ2-2, with D possibly being TRBD2 (6 bases). CDR1 is GTSNPN and CDR2 is SVGIG in the germline V gene (reference sequence). This CDR3 region has 14 residues. V shed 4 bases and J shed 3 bases, with 12 bases lying between them. The CDR3 sequence is CAWNARLDTGELFF. CDR3 in DNA: TGTGCCTGGAATGCCCGACTAGACACCGGGGAGCTGTTTTTT.